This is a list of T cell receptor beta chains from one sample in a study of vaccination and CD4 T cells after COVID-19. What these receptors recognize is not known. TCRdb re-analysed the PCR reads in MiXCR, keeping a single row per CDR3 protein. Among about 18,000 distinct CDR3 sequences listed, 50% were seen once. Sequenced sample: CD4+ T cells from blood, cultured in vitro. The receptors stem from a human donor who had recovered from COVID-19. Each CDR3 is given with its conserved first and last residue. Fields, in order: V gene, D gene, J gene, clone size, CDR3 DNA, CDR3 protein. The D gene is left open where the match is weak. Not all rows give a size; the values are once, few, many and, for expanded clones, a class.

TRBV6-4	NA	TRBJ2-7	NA	TGTGCCAGCAGTGTCCGCGGGACTGCCTACGAGCAGTACTTC	CASSVRGTAYEQYF
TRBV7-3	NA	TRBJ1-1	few	TGTGCCAGCAGCCTCGGCAGGGGAGAGGGGAAAGCTTTCTTT	CASSLGRGEGKAFF
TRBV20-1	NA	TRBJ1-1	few	TGCAGTGCTAGAGTCTCGGGGGGGACGGGGGACACTGAAGCTTTCTTT	CSARVSGGTGDTEAFF
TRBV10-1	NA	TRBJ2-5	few	TGCGCCAGCAGTGACCAGGGAGTGGGAGAGACCCAGTACTTC	CASSDQGVGETQYF
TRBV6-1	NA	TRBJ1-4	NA	TGTGCCAGCGCGGAATGGGGCCTGAGAGAAAAACTGTTTTTT	CASAEWGLREKLFF
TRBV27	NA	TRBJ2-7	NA	TGTGCCAGCAGTCCCACCCGGGCCGATGGGGAGTACGACGAGCAGTACTTC	CASSPTRADGEYDEQYF
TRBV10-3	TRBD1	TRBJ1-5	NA	TGTGCCAGCCGAACAGGGGATCAGCCCCAGCATTTT	CASRTGDQPQHF
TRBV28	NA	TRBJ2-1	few	TGTGCCAGCAGGGGAGGGGGAGGGCCTCAGAATGAGCAGTTCTTC	CASRGGGGPQNEQFF
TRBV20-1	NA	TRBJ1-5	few	TGCAGTGCTAGAGTGGGGGGAGGCAATCAGCCCCAGCATTTT	CSARVGGGNQPQHF
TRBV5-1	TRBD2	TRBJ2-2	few	TGCGCCAGCAACGCGGCGGGACTAGGGAACACCGGGGAGCTGTTTTTT	CASNAAGLGNTGELFF
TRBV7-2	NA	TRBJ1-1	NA	TGTGCCAGCAGCCTACAGGGTCACACTGAAGCTTTCTTT	CASSLQGHTEAFF
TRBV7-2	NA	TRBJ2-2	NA	TGTGCCAGCAGCTCTCGACAGTTCGGGCACACCGGGGAGCTGTTTTTT	CASSSRQFGHTGELFF
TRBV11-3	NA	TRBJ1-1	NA	TGTGCCAGCAGCTTAGAAGTCACTGAAGCTTTCTTT	CASSLEVTEAFF
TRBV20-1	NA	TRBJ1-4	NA	TGCAGTGCTAGAGCCGGGGTCGGCGAAAAACTGTTTTTT	CSARAGVGEKLFF
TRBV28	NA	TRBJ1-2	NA	TGTGCCAGCAGTTTAGGGGGGACGGGCTATGGCTACACCTTC	CASSLGGTGYGYTF
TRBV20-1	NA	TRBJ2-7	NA	TGCAGTGCTAGACCCCCCCGGGACCTTCGGGGTGAGCAGTACTTC	CSARPPRDLRGEQYF
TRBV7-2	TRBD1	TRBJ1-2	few	TGTGCCAGCAGCTTAGCGCCGGGACAGGCCTATGGCTACACCTTC	CASSLAPGQAYGYTF